This T cell receptor beta chain was captured by sequencing in a study of blood T cell repertoires in COVID-19. Germline V gene sequence: CDR1 MNHEY, CDR2 SMNVEV (reference sequence). This CDR3 has 13 amino acids. The V end lost 4 bases, the J end lost 4 bases, and 10 bases lay between the germline ends. Produced via immunoSEQ multiplex PCR; TCRdb's table is partial and in-frame only. The data show roughly 130,000 clones, roughly 80% seen once. The rearrangement uses TRBV27 and TRBJ1-1; D might be TRBD1 (6 bases). This clonotype originated in a woman in her 30s who had recovered from COVID-19. The material sequenced was peripheral blood. The CDR3 region is CASSWTDSTEAFF. The CDR3 DNA follows: TGTGCCAGCAGTTGGACAGACTCCACTGAAGCTTTCTTT.